A single sample gave rise to the 19 T cell receptor beta chains below, sequenced in a study of tumor-infiltrating lymphocytes in primary liver carcinoma. Unsorted whole blood yielded blood RNA, and germline DNA was extracted as well. Starting from roughly 540 ng of total RNA, TCR beta cDNA was produced with a primer in the constant region. Slightly modified ARM-PCR with three nested multiplex PCR rounds yielded TCR beta libraries. Rounds one and two of PCR, each of 10 cycles, were primed with TRBV1-TRBV30 forward primers and a C-beta reverse primer. TCRdb re-analysed the multiplex PCR reads in MiXCR, keeping a single row per CDR3 protein. The sample yields about 200,000 distinct CDR3 sequences, roughly 61% seen once. Sequences were obtained from peripheral blood. All receptors come from a woman aged 60-75 years with primary liver carcinoma and hepatitis B virus infection.

The chain couples TRBV28 to TRBJ2-4, with 9 bases fitting TRBD2. J gave up 9 bases and V 6 bases, and 9 bases lay outside the gene matches. The CDR3 totals 14 residues. The germline CDR1 and CDR2 sequences are MDHEN and SYDVKM. CDR3: CASRDSGSGAIQYF. The CDR3 DNA is TGTGCCAGCAGAGATAGCGGGAGCGGGGCCATTCAGTACTTC. Combining the CDR3 with reference TRBV28 and TRBJ2-4 gives the whole variable domain DVKVTQSSRYLVKRTGEKVFLECVQDMDHENMFWYRQDPGLGLRLIYFSYDVKMKEKGDIPEGYSVSREKKERFSLILESASTNQTSMYLCASRDSGSGAIQYFGAGTRLSVL.

This clonotype has just a few counts. This chain joins TRBV7-8 and TRBJ2-3; 8 bases are a match to TRBD1. The V gene end was trimmed by 1 base and the J gene end by 2 bases; junction bases not matched to a gene: 2. The CDR3 runs 15 residues. Germline loops: CDR1 SGHVS, CDR2 FQNEAQ. CDR3 region: CASSLDRGYTDTQYF. The CDR3, as DNA: TGTGCCAGCAGCTTAGACAGGGGGTACACAGATACGCAGTATTTT. Using reference TRBV7-8 and TRBJ2-3 for the parts outside the CDR3, the full variable domain is GAGVSQSPRYKVAKRGQDVALRCDPISGHVSLFWYQQALGQGPEFLTYFQNEAQLDKSGLPSDRFFAERPEGSVSTLKIQRTQQEDSAVYLCASSLDRGYTDTQYFGPGTRLTVL.

Remarks on this clonotype: An end of the junction differs from the germline gene, which may be a read error. The chain employs TRBV24-1 and TRBJ2-1; D remains unclear. Germline-derived CDR1 and CDR2 are KGHDR and SFDVKD. The CDR3 consists of 14 residues. The DNA of the CDR3 is TGTGCCACCAGTGGGGCAGCTTCCTACAATGAGCAATTCTTC. Amino acids: CATSGAASYNEQFF.

The V call is TRBV7-8, the J call TRBJ1-4, with D possibly matching TRBD1 (5 bases). The CDR3 extends over 17 amino acids. CDR1 is SGHVS, CDR2 FQNEAQ, per germline. V dropped 6 bases and J dropped 10 bases, with 27 bases sitting between them. The CDR3 here is CASRPLGTNNRAGKLFF. Written as DNA, the CDR3 is TGTGCCAGCAGACCTCTGGGGACCAACAACCGAGCGGGAAAACTGTTTTTT.

Turning to this clonotype: A much larger clone sits a single nucleotide away, making a read error possible. This chain joins TRBV10-2 and TRBJ1-5, with D unclear. From germline, CDR1 is WSHSY and CDR2 SAAADI. The CDR3 runs 13 residues. CDR3 region: CASRGLSNQPLHF. The CDR3 DNA follows: TGCGCCAGCAGAGGACTAAGCAATCAGCCCCTGCATTTT.

The V call is TRBV28, the J call TRBJ2-2; weak D call: TRBD1 (5 bases). Germline V lookup: CDR1 MDHEN, CDR2 SYDVKM. Trimming removed 2 bases from V and 0 bases from J, with 13 bases in between. The length of the CDR3 is 17 residues. The CDR3 here is CASSLTLTVANTGELFF. CDR3 bases: TGTGCCAGCAGTTTAACCCTGACAGTTGCGAACACCGGGGAGCTGTTTTTT.

Only one count was recorded for this clonotype. A read error may produce the germline difference seen at one junction end. The rearrangement joins TRBV11-2 to TRBJ2-5; 12 nucleotides agree with TRBD2. CDR1 and CDR2 (germline): SGHAT, FQNNGV. There are 16 residues in the CDR3. The CDR3 region is CAGSSRTSGVSETQYF. CDR3 nucleotides: TGTGCCGGCAGCTCCCGGACTAGCGGGGTTTCAGAGACCCAGTACTTC.

Worth noting for this clonotype: A read error may produce the germline difference seen at one junction end. V and J are TRBV11-2 and TRBJ2-7, with 10 bases fitting TRBD2. From germline, CDR1 is SGHAT and CDR2 FQNNGV. This CDR3 spans 17 amino acids. The CDR3 loop is CASSLAQALAGTYEQCF. In DNA form, the CDR3 reads TGTGCCAGCAGCTTGGCCCAAGCACTAGCGGGAACCTACGAGCAGTGCTTC.

Points on this clonotype: This may be a read error, as it is one base from a much larger clone. This rearrangement joins TRBV6-6 to TRBJ2-3, with 9 nucleotides matching TRBD1. The CDR3 totals 14 residues. The V gene's germline CDR1 is MNHNY and CDR2 SVGAGI (reference sequence). The CDR3 region is CVSSRDRGTDTQYF. CDR3 nucleotide sequence: TGTGTCAGCAGCCGGGACAGGGGCACAGATACGCAGTATTTT.

V gene TRBV11-2 combines with J gene TRBJ2-5; TRBD1 agrees at 10 bases. With 5 bases clipped from V and 9 bases from J, the junction kept 9 bases outside the gene matches. The CDR3 is 14 residues long. Germline assignment: CDR1 SGHAT and CDR2 FQNNGV. This CDR3 reads CASSVTGGSEAQYF. CDR3 in DNA: TGTGCCAGCAGCGTGACAGGGGGCAGTGAAGCCCAGTACTTC.

The V gene is TRBV29-1, the J gene TRBJ2-3; unclear D gene. V was shortened by 8 bases and J by 2 bases, with 20 bases between the two germline ends. Per germline, CDR1 SQVTM and CDR2 ANQGSEA. This CDR3 has 15 amino acids. Here the CDR3 DNA reads TGCAGCTTTAACTTCCCCCGCGGAAACACAGATACGCAGTATTTT. It is translated as CSFNFPRGNTDTQYF.

The rearrangement uses TRBV2 and TRBJ2-2, with a tentative D call TRBD2 (5 bases). Germline-derived CDR1 and CDR2 are SNHLY and FYNNEI. The CDR3 consists of 14 residues. The V and J ends lost 6 bases and 6 bases respectively, with 14 bases between them. The CDR3 nucleotides are TGTGCCAGCAGGGGATTGACCGGGGCCGGGGAGCTGTTTTTT. It translates to CASRGLTGAGELFF.

In regard to this clonotype: It may be a read error: a sequence one base away is much more abundant. DNA for the CDR3: TGTGCCAACAGCCAAGTCCGGGGACAGCGTTCCGGCTACACCTTC. Translating gives CANSQVRGQRSGYTF. This rearrangement joins TRBV4-2 to TRBJ1-2; 7 positions agree with TRBD1. The CDR3 consists of 15 residues. CDR1 and CDR2 (germline): LGHNA, YNFKEQ.

The rearrangement uses TRBV4-1 and TRBJ1-4; 10 nucleotides match TRBD1. This CDR3 comprises 17 residues. Germline CDR1 and CDR2: MGHRA and YSYEKL. V was pared by 4 bases and J by 11 bases, with 16 bases of the junction left unmatched. CDR3 loop: CASSRAPQGTGDWKLFF. As DNA, the CDR3 is TGCGCCAGCAGCCGAGCGCCCCAAGGGACAGGGGACTGGAAACTGTTTTTT.

Remarks on this clonotype: A much larger clone lies one base from this, so it may be a read error. The V gene is TRBV12-3 or TRBV12-4, the J gene TRBJ2-7; perhaps TRBD1 as D (7 bases). This CDR3 is built from 14 residues. CDR3 sequence: CVSSLWQGEAEQYF. CDR3 coding DNA: TGTGTCAGCAGTTTGTGGCAGGGGGAGGCCGAGCAGTACTTC.

This clonotype was seen only a few times. One base away lies a much larger clone, so this may be a sequencing read error. The chain couples TRBV6-1 to TRBJ2-7, with D possibly TRBD2 on 6 matching bases. Germline V CDR1 and CDR2: MNHNS, SASEGT. The CDR3 is 14 residues long. The CDR3 protein is CVSSVRDSYYEQYF. The CDR3 nucleotides read TGTGTCAGCAGCGTCCGGGACTCCTACTACGAGCAGTACTTC.

This clonotype was seen at least ten times. The rearrangement joins TRBV6-5 to TRBJ1-3; D is ambiguous. The V gene's germline CDR1 is MNHEY and CDR2 SVGAGI. The CDR3 extends over 13 amino acids. The V end was cut by 8 bases, the J end by 0 bases, with 8 bases between. In nucleotides, the CDR3 is TGTGCCAGCCGCGACGGCTCTGGAAACACCATATATTTT. Amino acid sequence: CASRDGSGNTIYF.

A single count supports this clonotype. The CDR3 carries no conserved terminal phenylalanine or tryptophan, so it likely arises from a read error. The gene calls are TRBV6-1 and TRBJ2-7; 9 bases are a match to TRBD1. Trimming took 9 bases from V and 6 from J; bases not matched to a gene: 12. The CDR3 length is 14 residues. Germline values: CDR1 MNHNS, CDR2 SASEGT. CDR3 sequence (DNA): TGTGCCAGTAACTTAGACAGGGGGTGCTGCGAGCAGTACTAC. This sequence encodes CASNLDRGCCEQYY.

A remark on this clonotype: A read error is likely, as this CDR3 ends without the conserved phenylalanine or tryptophan. The chain has TRBV6-2 or TRBV6-3 and TRBJ2-5, with 8 bases fitting TRBD1. J gave up 9 bases and V 5 bases, and 11 bases lay outside the gene matches. The CDR3 covers 14 residues. Germline values: CDR1 MNHEY, CDR2 SVGEGT. Written as DNA, the CDR3 is TGTGCCAGCAGTGCCACTCAGGGGGCGAGGTCCCAGTACTTA. Translated, it gives CASSATQGARSQYL.